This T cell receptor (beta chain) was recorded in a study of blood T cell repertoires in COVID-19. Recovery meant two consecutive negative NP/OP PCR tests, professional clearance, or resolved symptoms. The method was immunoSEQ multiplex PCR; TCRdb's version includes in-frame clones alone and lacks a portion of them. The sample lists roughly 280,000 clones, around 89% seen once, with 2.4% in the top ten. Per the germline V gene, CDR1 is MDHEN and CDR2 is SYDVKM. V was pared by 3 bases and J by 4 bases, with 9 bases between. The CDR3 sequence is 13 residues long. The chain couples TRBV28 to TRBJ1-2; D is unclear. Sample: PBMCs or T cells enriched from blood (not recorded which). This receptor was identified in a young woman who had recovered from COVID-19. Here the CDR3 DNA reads TGTGCCAGCAGTTTGGGGAGGGTCTATGGCTACACCTTC. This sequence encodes CASSLGRVYGYTF.